What follows are 9 T cell receptor beta chains derived from one specimen sequenced in a study of control samples from healthy donors and cancer patients. The table came from immunoSEQ multiplex PCR; TCRdb's copy has only in-frame clones and leaves some out. The data show more than 85,000 clones, roughly 94% seen once. Sequencing used blood. These receptors all come from a woman under 30 in good health.

This chain joins TRBV5-4 and TRBJ2-5; D is perhaps TRBD1 (5 bases). The CDR3 has 14 residues. Trimming shortened V by 2 bases and J by 3 bases, and 11 bases separated the two germline ends. Germline lookup yields CDR1 SGHNT and CDR2 YYREEE (reference sequence). The CDR3 DNA sequence: TGTGCCAGCAGCTTACCAGGGTTTGAAGAGACCCAGTACTTC. It codes for CASSLPGFEETQYF.

The J gene is TRBJ2-3, the V gene TRBV30; a weak D match, TRBD2 (5 bases). There are 13 residues in the CDR3. The V and J ends lost 7 bases and 2 bases respectively, with 13 bases between them. Germline CDR1 and CDR2: GTSNPN and SVGIG (reference sequence). The CDR3 protein is CASKDGNTDTQYF. CDR3 coding DNA: TGTGCCTCCAAGGACGGGAACACAGATACGCAGTATTTT.

V usage is TRBV2 and J usage is TRBJ2-3; TRBD2 aligns across 13 bases. The CDR3 has 16 amino acids. The junction had 4 bases not matched to a gene; V was cut back by 4 bases and J by 3 bases. The germline V gene encodes CDR1 SNHLY and CDR2 FYNNEI. The CDR3: CASSARTSGGTDTQYF. In DNA, the CDR3 is TGTGCCAGCAGTGCCCGGACTAGCGGGGGAACAGATACGCAGTATTTT.

This clone was picked up a small number of times. V and J are TRBV19 and TRBJ1-5; maybe TRBD1 (6 bases). This CDR3 comprises 15 residues. Trimming removed 4 bases from V and 3 bases from J, with 13 bases in between. In germline, CDR1 is LNHDA, CDR2 SQIVND (reference sequence). The CDR3 DNA is TGTGCCAGTAGTAGAGGACAGAGTTCCAATCAGCCCCAGCATTTT. Translation: CASSRGQSSNQPQHF.

The V and J genes are TRBV11-3 and TRBJ1-1; D not resolved. Trimming cost V 3 bases and J 2 bases, with 7 bases left between them. The germline V gene has CDR1 SGHNT and CDR2 YENEEA. The CDR3 consists of 13 residues. The CDR3 sequence: CASSFMENTEAFF. The CDR3 nucleotides read TGTGCCAGCAGCTTCATGGAAAACACTGAAGCTTTCTTT.

V gene TRBV6-1 combines with J gene TRBJ1-3; 7 bases agree with TRBD1. V gave up 4 bases and J gave up 0 bases; unmatched junction bases: 6. The CDR3 consists of 16 residues. Germline CDR1 and CDR2: MNHNS and SASEGT. The DNA of the CDR3 is TGTGCCAGCAGTGGCCGGGACAGCCTCTCTGGAAACACCATATATTTT. Its protein product is CASSGRDSLSGNTIYF.

The J gene is TRBJ1-2, the V gene TRBV19; 9 bases map to TRBD1. This CDR3 region has 17 residues. CDR1 LNHDA and CDR2 SQIVND come from the germline V gene (reference sequence). With 4 bases clipped from V and 2 bases from J, the junction kept 11 bases outside the gene matches. CDR3 sequence: CASSTRDREGSNYGYTF. In DNA form, the CDR3 reads TGTGCCAGTAGTACTCGGGACAGGGAAGGGAGCAACTATGGCTACACCTTC.

The chain carries TRBV6-2 or TRBV6-3 and TRBJ2-7; 8 bases agree with TRBD2. V shed 5 bases and J 7 bases; nucleotides not matched to a gene: 7. The CDR3 has 13 residues. Germline CDR1 MNHEY, CDR2 SVGEGT. In nucleotides, the CDR3 is TGTGCCAGCAGTCGGGAGGGCTTCGGGGAGCAGTACTTC. It codes for CASSREGFGEQYF.

The rearrangement joins TRBV4-1 to TRBJ2-7; D not certain. V was trimmed by 2 bases and J by 3 bases, leaving 11 bases between them. CDR1 and CDR2 from the germline V gene are MGHRA and YSYEKL. This CDR3 comprises 14 residues. The CDR3 spells CASSQSDGYYEQYF. CDR3 DNA sequence: TGCGCCAGCAGCCAAAGCGACGGATACTACGAGCAGTACTTC.